Listed here are 28 T cell receptor beta chains from one sample, sequenced in a study of T-cell memory formation after mild COVID-19. A single record per CDR3 protein comes from TCRdb applying MiXCR to the 5' RACE reads. This sample has 350,000 to 500,000 distinct CDR3 sequences, with approximately 18% found just once. The source material was PBMCs or a T cell subset sorted from them (not recorded which). The receptors here all came from a man aged 18 to 30 who had mild COVID-19 (a few samples of this study predate the infection). Cell type and time point are not known.

The J gene is TRBJ2-5, the V gene TRBV5-8; 9 bases line up with TRBD1. The V gene end was trimmed by 6 bases and the J gene end by 5 bases; junction bases not matched to a gene: 8. The CDR3 is 14 residues long. The germline V gene has CDR1 SGHTS and CDR2 YDEGEE. CDR3 loop: CASTETGTGETQYF. CDR3 coding DNA: TGTGCCAGCACCGAAACCGGGACAGGGGAGACCCAGTACTTC.

In its sample, this clonotype was seen many times. The chain recombines TRBV5-1 with TRBJ2-5; 7 bases match TRBD1. This CDR3 comprises 13 residues. Germline CDR1 SGHRS, CDR2 YFSETQ. V was pared by 2 bases and J by 4 bases, with 2 bases of the junction left unmatched. The CDR3 DNA sequence: TGCGCCAGCAGCTTCCCAGGGGGAGAGACCCAGTACTTC. Protein product: CASSFPGGETQYF.

CDR3 bases: TGTGCCAGCAGTTACGGCAGGGGTGATCAGCCCCAGCATTTT. Protein: CASSYGRGDQPQHF. The J gene is TRBJ1-5, the V gene TRBV6-5; possible D gene TRBD1, 6 bases. V gave up 2 bases and J gave up 5 bases, with 10 bases separating them. Germline V lookup: CDR1 MNHEY, CDR2 SVGAGI. The CDR3 is made up of 14 amino acids.

The rearrangement links TRBV9 to TRBJ1-4, with 12 nucleotides matching TRBD1. Per the germline V gene, CDR1 is SGDLS and CDR2 is YYNGEE. The J segment lost 3 bases and the V segment lost 4 bases, leaving 7 bases of the junction unmatched. The CDR3 covers 17 residues. CDR3 DNA: TGTGCCAGCAGCTCCCCCCGGGACAGGGGGCCTAATGAAAAACTGTTTTTT. Translated, it gives CASSSPRDRGPNEKLFF.

J is TRBJ1-2 and V is TRBV5-6, with a weak D call TRBD1 (6 bases). The CDR3 length is 13 residues. V was pared by 8 bases and J by 8 bases, with 19 bases between. From germline, CDR1 is SGHDT and CDR2 YYEEEE. The CDR3 bases are TGTGCCAGGCCGGGGGGCGACGTTAACGGCTACACCTTC. Protein product: CARPGGDVNGYTF.

The chain recombines TRBV7-2 with TRBJ1-1, with D uncertain. The V gene's germline CDR1 is SGHTA and CDR2 FQGNSA. CDR3 length: 13 amino acids. The V and J ends lost 7 bases and 1 base respectively, with 10 bases between them. The CDR3 sequence is CASTLSRNTEAFF. In DNA form, the CDR3 reads TGTGCCAGCACCCTTAGTAGGAACACTGAAGCTTTCTTT. Using reference TRBV7-2 and TRBJ1-1 for the parts outside the CDR3, the full variable domain is GAGVSQSPSNKVTEKGKDVELRCDPISGHTALYWYRQSLGQGLEFLIYFQGNSAPDKSGLPSDRFSAERTGGSVSTLTIQRTQQEDSAVYLCASTLSRNTEAFFGQGTRLTVV.

This clonotype showed up many times. This rearrangement joins TRBV5-1 to TRBJ1-1; D is uncertain. Deletions cut 2 bases from V and 5 bases from J, with 19 bases between. This CDR3 is built from 16 residues. The germline gives CDR1 SGHRS, CDR2 YFSETQ. The CDR3, as DNA: TGCGCCAGCAGCTTAGGCCAGACAACTTTGATGACTGAAGCTTTCTTT. Amino acids: CASSLGQTTLMTEAFF.

There are a few counts of this clonotype. This chain uses TRBV20-1 with TRBJ2-7; 11 positions match TRBD2. The junction had 4 bases not matched to a gene; V was cut back by 6 bases and J by 3 bases. Germline V gene sequence: CDR1 DFQATT, CDR2 SNEGSKA (reference sequence). The CDR3 extends over 13 amino acids. CDR3: CSATGTSGYEQYF. CDR3 sequence (DNA): TGCAGTGCCACCGGGACTAGCGGCTACGAGCAGTACTTC.

The rearrangement joins TRBV19 to TRBJ1-2; D is unclear. The CDR3 extends over 13 amino acids. Germline-derived CDR1 and CDR2 are LNHDA and SQIVND (reference sequence). Trimming took 9 bases from V and 4 from J, leaving 15 bases between them. CDR3 residues: CASRAPVGYGYTF. The CDR3 nucleotides are TGTGCCAGCAGAGCCCCGGTCGGCTATGGCTACACCTTC.

This clonotype was observed a handful of times. The rearrangement joins TRBV27 to TRBJ1-1; maybe TRBD1 (5 bases). The CDR3 is 16 residues long. Germline CDR1 MNHEY, CDR2 SMNVEV (reference sequence). Trimming took off 2 bases at V and 0 bases at J, with 13 bases between the two ends. Written as DNA, the CDR3 is TGTGCCAGCAGTTTAGTTCCCGGGACGGTGAACACTGAAGCTTTCTTT. The encoded protein is CASSLVPGTVNTEAFF.

The chain is built from TRBV18 and TRBJ2-3, with a tentative D call TRBD2 (5 bases). CDR3 length: 17 amino acids. CDR1 and CDR2 from the germline V gene are KGHSH and LQKENI. Deletions cut 4 bases from V and 4 bases from J, with 21 bases between. The CDR3 here is CASSLAGLRVDPDTQYF. For the CDR3, the DNA is TGTGCCAGCTCACTAGCTGGTTTGCGGGTGGATCCAGATACGCAGTATTTT.

This clonotype was recorded many times. The chain links TRBV5-1 to TRBJ1-2; 8 bases match TRBD1. The CDR3 runs 14 residues. CDR1 and CDR2 from the germline V gene are SGHRS and YFSETQ. Trimming cost V 0 bases and J 7 bases; bases outside gene matches: 5. The CDR3 loop reads CASSLGQGHGGYTF. The CDR3 DNA reads TGCGCCAGCAGCTTGGGACAGGGGCACGGTGGCTACACCTTC.

V and J are TRBV7-9 and TRBJ2-2, with D possibly matching TRBD1 (5 bases). The V end lost 11 bases, the J end lost 1 base, and 8 bases lay between the germline ends. The CDR3 loop spans 12 amino acids. Germline V lookup: CDR1 SEHNR, CDR2 FQNEAQ (reference sequence). CDR3 protein: CAGQGNTGELFF. The CDR3 DNA sequence: TGTGCCGGGCAGGGGAACACCGGGGAGCTGTTTTTT.

This clonotype was found a few times. The chain is built from TRBV18 and TRBJ1-3, with a possible D match to TRBD1 (5 bases). CDR3 length equals 16 residues. Germline values: CDR1 KGHSH, CDR2 LQKENI. Trimming pared 3 bases from V and 0 bases from J, leaving 12 bases between. CDR3 coding DNA: TGTGCCAGCTCACCTCTGGCAGGGCCCTCTGGAAACACCATATATTTT. Translation gives CASSPLAGPSGNTIYF.

This clonotype was found a few times. V is TRBV12-3 or TRBV12-4 and J is TRBJ1-1; 7 bases agree with TRBD1. Trimming removed 6 bases from V and 5 bases from J; junction bases left unmatched: 9. The CDR3 is 14 residues long. The CDR3 DNA reads as TGTGCCAGCAGCCTCGGGACAGAAGTTACTGAAGCTTTCTTT. Its protein is CASSLGTEVTEAFF.

The chain has TRBV5-1 and TRBJ1-1; D is undetermined. The V and J ends lost 3 bases and 3 bases respectively, with 12 bases between them. The germline V gene encodes CDR1 SGHRS and CDR2 YFSETQ. This CDR3 is 14 amino acids long. The CDR3 loop reads CASSSLGSDTEAFF. In DNA, the CDR3 is TGCGCCAGCAGCTCCCTGGGAAGCGACACTGAAGCTTTCTTT.

This chain joins TRBV19 and TRBJ2-7; D remains unclear. The V gene lost 5 bases and the J gene lost 0 bases, with 11 bases spanning the gap. CDR3 length: 14 residues. The germline V gene has CDR1 LNHDA and CDR2 SQIVND (reference sequence). The CDR3: CASSPSQHSYEQYV. CDR3 sequence (DNA): TGTGCCAGTAGTCCCTCGCAACACTCCTACGAGCAGTACGTC.

This sequence joins TRBV10-2 and TRBJ2-3; 7 bases are shared with TRBD2. Trimming removed 9 bases from V and 3 bases from J; junction bases left unmatched: 9. The CDR3 consists of 14 residues. Looked up from germline, CDR1 is WSHSY and CDR2 is SAAADI. This CDR3 is CARIRGVGTDTQYF. CDR3 sequence (DNA): TGCGCCAGAATCCGGGGGGTCGGGACAGATACGCAGTATTTT.

This rearrangement joins TRBV6-6 to TRBJ2-5; D is ambiguous. The CDR3 is 14 amino acids. V lost 0 bases to trimming and J lost 2 bases, with 7 bases between them. Germline-derived CDR1 and CDR2 are MNHNY and SVGAGI (reference sequence). Written as DNA, the CDR3 is TGTGCCAGCAGTTACTCGGTCAGTCAAGAGACCCAGTACTTC. Protein: CASSYSVSQETQYF.

This clonotype was counted only a few times. V gene TRBV5-4 combines with J gene TRBJ2-3; unclear D gene. The CDR3 runs 12 residues. V was cut by 3 bases and J by 4 bases, with 6 bases left in between. Germline V gives CDR1 SGHNT, CDR2 YYREEE (reference sequence). The CDR3 is CASSYFADTQYF. The CDR3 nucleotides read TGTGCCAGCAGCTATTTCGCAGATACGCAGTATTTT.

A few counts support this clonotype. The chain employs TRBV6-5 and TRBJ2-7; 9 bases match TRBD1. The ends lost 9 bases at V and 0 bases at J; junction bases unmatched: 9. CDR3 length: 15 amino acids. From germline, CDR1 is MNHEY and CDR2 SVGAGI. The CDR3 here is CASRGGQGSSYEQYF. The CDR3 DNA reads TGTGCCAGTAGGGGGGGACAGGGAAGCTCCTACGAGCAGTACTTC.

This chain uses TRBV4-1 with TRBJ2-1; D is uncertain. Germline V gives CDR1 MGHRA, CDR2 YSYEKL. The CDR3 loop spans 12 amino acids. The germline V and J ends were trimmed by 0 bases and 9 bases, with 6 bases remaining between them. The CDR3 DNA reads as TGCGCCAGCAGCCAAGATACGGGTGAGCAGTTCTTC. As protein: CASSQDTGEQFF.

The V gene is TRBV12-5, the J gene TRBJ1-2; D gene unclear. This CDR3 comprises 13 residues. Trimming stripped 3 bases from V and 4 bases from J, with 9 bases between. Germline lookup yields CDR1 LGHNT and CDR2 FRNRAP. The CDR3 coding sequence is TGTGCTAGTGGTTTCGGGCAGCTCTATGGCTACACCTTC. Translated, it gives CASGFGQLYGYTF.

This clonotype was seen a few times. V usage is TRBV15 and J usage is TRBJ2-5; 8 bases align to TRBD1. The CDR3 sequence is 13 residues long. The germline V gene has CDR1 LNHNV and CDR2 YYDKDF (reference sequence). V lost 5 bases to trimming and J lost 2 bases; unmatched junction nucleotides: 1. CDR3 coding DNA: TGTGCCACCAGCCGGGACAGGCAAGAGACCCAGTACTTC. Encoded protein: CATSRDRQETQYF.

The rearrangement uses TRBV2 and TRBJ1-1; D remains ambiguous. CDR1 and CDR2 from the germline V gene are SNHLY and FYNNEI. V was pared by 7 bases and J by 0 bases, with 12 bases between. The CDR3 loop spans 14 amino acids. CDR3 protein: CASKERTMNTEAFF. CDR3 DNA sequence: TGTGCCAGCAAAGAGAGGACTATGAACACTGAAGCTTTCTTT.

In its sample, this clonotype was seen many times. V usage is TRBV7-2 and J usage is TRBJ2-5; no clear D gene. This CDR3 is built from 13 residues. V was cut by 4 bases and J by 1 base, with 7 bases left in between. Per the germline V gene, CDR1 is SGHTA and CDR2 is FQGNSA. The CDR3 protein is CASSSVFQETQYF. In nucleotides, the CDR3 is TGTGCCAGCAGCTCGGTCTTCCAAGAGACCCAGTACTTC.

This clonotype came up a few times. The chain combines TRBV5-1 with TRBJ2-1; no firm D call. Germline loops: CDR1 SGHRS, CDR2 YFSETQ. With 0 bases removed from V and 4 bases from J, the gap between germline ends came to 11 bases. There are 15 residues in the CDR3. In nucleotides, the CDR3 is TGCGCCAGCAGCTTGGTGTCTCCCGTTTACAATGAGCAGTTCTTC. This encodes CASSLVSPVYNEQFF.

The chain links TRBV5-4 to TRBJ2-3, with TRBD2 as a possible D gene (6 bases). Germline values: CDR1 SGHNT, CDR2 YYREEE (reference sequence). V lost 3 bases and J 0 bases, leaving 14 bases between the germline ends. The CDR3 runs to 16 residues. The chain's CDR3 is CASSSGGTASTDTQYF. The CDR3 DNA reads TGTGCCAGCAGCTCCGGGGGTACAGCTAGCACAGATACGCAGTATTTT.